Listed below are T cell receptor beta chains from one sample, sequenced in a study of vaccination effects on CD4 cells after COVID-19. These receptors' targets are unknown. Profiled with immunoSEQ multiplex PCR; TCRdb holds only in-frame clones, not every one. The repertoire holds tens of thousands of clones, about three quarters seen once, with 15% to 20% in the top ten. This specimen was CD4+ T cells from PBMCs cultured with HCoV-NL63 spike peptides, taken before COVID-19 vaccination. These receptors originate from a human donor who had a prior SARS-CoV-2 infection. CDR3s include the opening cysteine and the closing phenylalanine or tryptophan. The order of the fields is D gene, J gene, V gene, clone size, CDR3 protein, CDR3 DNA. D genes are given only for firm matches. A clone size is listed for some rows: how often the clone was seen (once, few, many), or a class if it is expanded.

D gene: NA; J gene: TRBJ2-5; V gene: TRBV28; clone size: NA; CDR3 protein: CASRTGIVETQYF; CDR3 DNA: TGTGCCAGCAGAACAGGGATTGTGGAGACCCAGTACTTC
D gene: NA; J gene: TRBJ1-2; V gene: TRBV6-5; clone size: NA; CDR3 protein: CASSYVGTGGYTF; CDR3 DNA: TGTGCCAGCAGTTACGTAGGGACTGGAGGCTACACCTTC
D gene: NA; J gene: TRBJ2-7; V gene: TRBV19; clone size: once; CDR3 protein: CASSATGTELYEQYF; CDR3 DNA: TGTGCCAGTAGTGCAACCGGGACGGAGTTATACGAGCAGTACTTC
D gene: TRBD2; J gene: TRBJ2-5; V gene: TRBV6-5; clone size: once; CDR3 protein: CASTGTSVAETQYF; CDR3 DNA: TGTGCCAGCACCGGGACTAGCGTTGCAGAGACCCAGTACTTC
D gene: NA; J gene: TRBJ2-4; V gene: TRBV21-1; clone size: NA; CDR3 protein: CASSKSLAKNIQYF; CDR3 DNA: TGTGCCAGCAGCAAATCCCTAGCCAAAAACATTCAGTACTTC
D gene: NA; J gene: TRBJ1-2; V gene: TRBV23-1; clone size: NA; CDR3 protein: CASSLGAGYTF; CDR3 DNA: TGCGCCAGCAGTCTCGGGGCTGGCTACACCTTC
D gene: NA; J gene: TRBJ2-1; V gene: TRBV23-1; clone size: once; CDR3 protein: CASSQLEEQFF; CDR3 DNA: TGCGCCAGCAGTCAGCTCGAAGAGCAGTTCTTC
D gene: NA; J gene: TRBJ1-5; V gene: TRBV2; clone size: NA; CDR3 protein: CASRGMYSNQPQHF; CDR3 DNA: TGTGCCAGCAGGGGAATGTATAGCAATCAGCCCCAGCATTTT
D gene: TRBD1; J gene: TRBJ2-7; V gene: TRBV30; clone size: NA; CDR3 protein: CAWGDRAISYEQYF; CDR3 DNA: TGTGCCTGGGGGGACAGGGCGATCTCCTACGAGCAGTACTTC
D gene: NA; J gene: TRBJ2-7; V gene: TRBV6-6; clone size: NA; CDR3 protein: CASRNRVPDEQYF; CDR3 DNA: TGTGCCAGCAGAAACAGGGTTCCGGACGAGCAGTACTTC
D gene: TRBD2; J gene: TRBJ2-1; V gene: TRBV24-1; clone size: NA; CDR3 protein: CATSDFRTSGNINEQFF; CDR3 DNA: TGTGCCACCAGTGATTTCCGGACTAGCGGGAATATCAATGAGCAGTTCTTC
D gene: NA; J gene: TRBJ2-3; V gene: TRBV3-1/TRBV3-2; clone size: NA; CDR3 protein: CASSQETGSTLDTQYF; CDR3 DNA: TGTGCCAGCAGCCAAGAAACAGGTTCCACGTTAGATACGCAGTATTTT
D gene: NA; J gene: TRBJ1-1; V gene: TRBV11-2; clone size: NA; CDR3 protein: CASSPTRGNTEAFF; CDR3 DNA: TGTGCCAGCAGCCCCACCCGGGGAAACACTGAAGCTTTCTTT
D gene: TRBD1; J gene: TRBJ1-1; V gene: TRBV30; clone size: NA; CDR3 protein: CAWSGGEGQRNTEAFF; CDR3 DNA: TGTGCCTGGAGTGGGGGGGAGGGACAGAGAAACACTGAAGCTTTCTTT
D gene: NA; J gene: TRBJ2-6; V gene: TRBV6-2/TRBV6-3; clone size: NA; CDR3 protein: CASSYETGSGANVLTF; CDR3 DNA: TGTGCCAGCAGTTACGAAACAGGGTCCGGGGCCAACGTCCTGACTTTC
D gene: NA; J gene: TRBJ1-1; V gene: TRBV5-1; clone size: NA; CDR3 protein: CASSLGGGGENTEAFF; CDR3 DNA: TGCGCCAGCAGCTTGGGAGGCGGGGGTGAGAACACTGAAGCTTTCTTT
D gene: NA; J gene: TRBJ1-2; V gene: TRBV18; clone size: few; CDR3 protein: CASSPPRGNYGYTF; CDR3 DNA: TGTGCCAGCTCACCACCAAGGGGAAACTATGGCTACACCTTC
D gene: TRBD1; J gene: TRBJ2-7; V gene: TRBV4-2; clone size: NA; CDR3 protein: CASSQDFRQGVYYEQYF; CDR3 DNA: TGTGCCAGCAGCCAAGATTTCCGGCAGGGGGTCTACTACGAGCAGTACTTC
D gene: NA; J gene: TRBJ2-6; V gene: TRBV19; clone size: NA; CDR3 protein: CASSRTGSSSSGANVLTF; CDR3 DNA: TGTGCCAGTAGTCGCACAGGGTCTTCTTCCTCTGGGGCCAACGTCCTGACTTTC
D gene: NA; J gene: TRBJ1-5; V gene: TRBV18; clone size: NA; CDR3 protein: CASSPRGAGVGNQPQHF; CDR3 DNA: TGTGCCAGCTCACCAAGGGGGGCCGGCGTTGGCAATCAGCCCCAGCATTTT
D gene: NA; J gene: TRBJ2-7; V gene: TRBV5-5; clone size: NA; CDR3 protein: CASSLSGNVSPYEQYF; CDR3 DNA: TGTGCCAGCAGCTTGTCAGGGAATGTGTCCCCCTACGAGCAGTACTTC
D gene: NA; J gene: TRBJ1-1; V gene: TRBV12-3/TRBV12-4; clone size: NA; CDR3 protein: CASSRQTNTEAFF; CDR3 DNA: TGTGCCAGCAGCCGACAGACGAACACTGAAGCTTTCTTT
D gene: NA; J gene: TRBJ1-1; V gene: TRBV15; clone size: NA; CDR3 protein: CATAGGRDTEAFF; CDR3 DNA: TGTGCCACCGCGGGGGGCCGGGACACTGAAGCTTTCTTT
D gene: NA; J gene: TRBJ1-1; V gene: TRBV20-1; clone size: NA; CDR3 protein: CSAFLGTEAFF; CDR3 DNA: TGCAGTGCTTTTCTGGGTACTGAAGCTTTCTTT
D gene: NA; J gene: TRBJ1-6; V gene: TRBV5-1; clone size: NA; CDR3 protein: CASSLDVYNSPLHF; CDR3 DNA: TGCGCCAGCAGCTTGGATGTATATAATTCACCCCTCCACTTT
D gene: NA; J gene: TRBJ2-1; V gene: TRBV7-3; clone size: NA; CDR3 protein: CASSRPGNEQFF; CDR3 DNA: TGTGCCAGCAGCCGACCTGGGAATGAGCAGTTCTTC
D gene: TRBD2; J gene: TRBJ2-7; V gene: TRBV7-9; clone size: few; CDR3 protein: CASRPGLGVGEQYF; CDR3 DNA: TGTGCCAGCAGACCGGGACTAGGGGTGGGGGAGCAGTACTTC
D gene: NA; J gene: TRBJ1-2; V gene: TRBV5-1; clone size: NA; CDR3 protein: CASSFGQLGGYTF; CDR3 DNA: TGCGCCAGCAGCTTCGGACAGTTAGGAGGCTACACCTTC
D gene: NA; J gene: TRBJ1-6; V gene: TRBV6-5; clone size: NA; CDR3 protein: CASRYRVRLDSPLHF; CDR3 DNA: TGTGCCAGCAGATACAGGGTTAGATTAGATTCACCCCTCCACTTT
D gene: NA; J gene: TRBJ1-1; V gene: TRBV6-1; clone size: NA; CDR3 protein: CASSEMGIGNTEAFF; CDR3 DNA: TGTGCCAGCAGTGAAATGGGGATCGGGAACACTGAAGCTTTCTTT
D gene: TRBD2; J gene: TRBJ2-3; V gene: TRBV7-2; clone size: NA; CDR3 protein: CASSFPSSGGAVADTQYF; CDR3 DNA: TGTGCCAGCAGCTTCCCCTCTAGCGGGGGGGCGGTTGCAGATACGCAGTATTTT
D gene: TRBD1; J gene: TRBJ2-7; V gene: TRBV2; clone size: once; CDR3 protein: CASSRLDRGDYEQYF; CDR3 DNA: TGTGCCAGCAGTCGATTGGACAGGGGCGACTACGAGCAGTACTTC
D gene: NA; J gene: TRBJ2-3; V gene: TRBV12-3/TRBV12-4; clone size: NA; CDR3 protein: CASSLGRTDTQYF; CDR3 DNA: TGTGCCAGCAGTTTAGGCCGCACAGATACGCAGTATTTT
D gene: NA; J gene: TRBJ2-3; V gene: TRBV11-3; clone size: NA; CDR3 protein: CASSLGDDLGDTQYF; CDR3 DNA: TGTGCCAGCAGCTTAGGCGACGACCTGGGAGATACGCAGTATTTT
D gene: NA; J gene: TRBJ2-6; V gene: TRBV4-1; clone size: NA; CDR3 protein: CASSQAAGSGANVLTF; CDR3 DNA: TGCGCCAGCAGCCAAGCCGCAGGGTCTGGGGCCAACGTCCTGACTTTC
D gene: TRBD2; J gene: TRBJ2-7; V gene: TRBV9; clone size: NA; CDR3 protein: CASSSVGGPPEYEQYF; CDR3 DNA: TGTGCCAGCAGCAGCGTGGGAGGGCCCCCTGAGTACGAGCAGTACTTC
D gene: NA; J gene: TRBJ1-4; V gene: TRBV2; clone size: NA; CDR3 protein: CASNREPSNEKLFF; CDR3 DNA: TGTGCCAGCAACCGGGAACCCTCCAATGAAAAACTGTTTTTT
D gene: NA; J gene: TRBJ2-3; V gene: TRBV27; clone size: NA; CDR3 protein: CASTPTITSDTQYF; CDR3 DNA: TGTGCCAGCACCCCCACCATAACTTCAGATACGCAGTATTTT
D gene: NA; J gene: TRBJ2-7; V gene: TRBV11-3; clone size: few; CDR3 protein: CASSYGSSSYEQYF; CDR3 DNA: TGTGCCAGCAGCTACGGGTCCTCTTCCTACGAGCAGTACTTC
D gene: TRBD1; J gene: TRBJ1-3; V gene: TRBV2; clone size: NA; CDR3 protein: CASSRQTGGGTIYF; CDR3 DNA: TGTGCCAGCAGTCGACAAACAGGGGGCGGAACCATATATTTT
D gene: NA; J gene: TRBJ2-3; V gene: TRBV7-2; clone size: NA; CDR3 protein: CASSLERLGGDSVDTQYF; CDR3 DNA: TGTGCCAGCAGCTTAGAGCGTCTCGGAGGTGATTCCGTAGATACGCAGTATTTT
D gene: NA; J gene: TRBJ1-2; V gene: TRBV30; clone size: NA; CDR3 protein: CAGNRVPQYGYTF; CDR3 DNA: TGTGCCGGGAACAGGGTCCCTCAATATGGCTACACCTTC
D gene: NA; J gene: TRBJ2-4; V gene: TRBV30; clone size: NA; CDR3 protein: CAWKENLAKNIQYF; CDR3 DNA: TGTGCCTGGAAGGAGAACCTAGCCAAAAACATTCAGTACTTC
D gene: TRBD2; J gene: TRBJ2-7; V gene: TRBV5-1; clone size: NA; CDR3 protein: CASSWLAGGRYEQYF; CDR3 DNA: TGCGCCAGCAGCTGGCTAGCGGGGGGGCGGTACGAGCAGTACTTC
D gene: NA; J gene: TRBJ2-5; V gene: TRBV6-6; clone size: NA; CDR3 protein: CASSYPGNSQETQYF; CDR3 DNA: TGTGCCAGCAGTTACCCCGGGAATTCTCAAGAGACCCAGTACTTC
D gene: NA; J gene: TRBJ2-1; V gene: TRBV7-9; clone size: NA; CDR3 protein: CASSLEGGWGSPSYNEQFF; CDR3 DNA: TGTGCCAGCAGCTTAGAGGGGGGTTGGGGGAGCCCCTCCTACAATGAGCAGTTCTTC
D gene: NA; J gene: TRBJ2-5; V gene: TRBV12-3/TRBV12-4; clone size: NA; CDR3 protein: CASRTFQETQYF; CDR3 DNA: TGTGCCAGCAGAACCTTCCAAGAGACCCAGTACTTC
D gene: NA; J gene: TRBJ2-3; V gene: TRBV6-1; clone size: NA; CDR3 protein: CASSDPGGYSTDTQYF; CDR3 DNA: TGTGCCAGCAGTGACCCCGGGGGCTATAGCACAGATACGCAGTATTTT
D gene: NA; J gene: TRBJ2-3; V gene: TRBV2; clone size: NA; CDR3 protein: CASSDQGGPDTQYF; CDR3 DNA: TGTGCCAGCAGTGATCAGGGTGGGCCAGATACGCAGTATTTT
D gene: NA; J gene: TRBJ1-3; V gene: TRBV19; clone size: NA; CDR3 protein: CASSIVYRAGNTIYF; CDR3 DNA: TGTGCCAGTAGTATAGTGTACAGGGCTGGAAACACCATATATTTT
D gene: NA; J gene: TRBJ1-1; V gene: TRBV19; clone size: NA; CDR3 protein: CASSSQRTSGSEAFF; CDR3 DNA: TGTGCCAGTAGTAGTCAGAGGACCTCTGGGTCTGAAGCTTTCTTT
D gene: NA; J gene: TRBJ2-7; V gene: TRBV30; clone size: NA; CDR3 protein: CAWGRQGYLADRYEQYF; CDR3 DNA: TGTGCCTGGGGAAGACAGGGTTATCTAGCGGACCGCTACGAGCAGTACTTC
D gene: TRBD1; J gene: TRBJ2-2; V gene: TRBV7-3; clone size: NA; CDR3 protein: CASSQDRPTNTGELFF; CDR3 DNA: TGTGCCAGCAGCCAGGACAGGCCTACGAACACCGGGGAGCTGTTTTTT